The clone carrying this TCR beta chain was observed at least ten times. The data stem from a study of CD8 T cells in ankylosing spondylitis. TCRdb ran MiXCR on the 5' RACE reads and lists one entry per CDR3 protein. Of 300,000 to 350,000 distinct CDR3 sequences listed, roughly 20% are singletons. The TCR originated in a female donor with ankylosing spondylitis or in good health (not recorded which). Sequencing used blood, either unsorted or a sorted T cell fraction (not recorded which).

DNA for the CDR3: TGTGCCAGCAGTCCGACAGGGTCCATCCTTGGGAATGAGCAGTTCTTC. Its protein is CASSPTGSILGNEQFF. The rearrangement joins TRBV6-2 or TRBV6-3 to TRBJ2-1; 7 nucleotides agree with TRBD1. There are 16 residues in the CDR3. Germline-derived CDR1 and CDR2 are MNHEY and SVGEGT. V gave up 5 bases and J gave up 7 bases; unmatched junction bases: 14.